These T cell receptor beta chains were read from a single sample in a study of T cell responses to AZD1222 COVID-19 vaccine. Repertoires were generated with immunoSEQ multiplex PCR, while TCRdb's copy carries only in-frame clones and drops some. The repertoire holds some 130,000 clones, with 91% as singletons. Sequenced material: peripheral blood, taken on day 0 of AZD1222 vaccination. The receptors were sampled from an adult in good health. The CDR3 runs from the conserved cysteine through the conserved F or W. D genes are given only for firm matches. Size values are once, few and many counts, or a class for expanded clones, and some rows have none.

TRBJ2-2 | . | . | TRBV6-2/TRBV6-3 | CASSYSSYGELFF | TGTGCCAGCAGTTATTCTAGCTACGGGGAGCTGTTTTTT
TRBJ1-2 | . | . | TRBV6-5 | CASGIGASGYTF | TGTGCCAGCGGGATAGGGGCGAGTGGCTACACCTTC
TRBJ2-6 | . | . | TRBV9 | CASSVVGNGANVLTF | TGTGCCAGCAGCGTAGTAGGGAATGGGGCCAACGTCCTGACTTTC
TRBJ1-2 | . | . | TRBV19 | CASSIDHGGSYTF | TGTGCCAGTAGTATAGATCATGGAGGGTCCTACACCTTC
TRBJ2-3 | TRBD2 | . | TRBV14 | CASSQVSSGRAQDTQYF | TGTGCCAGCAGCCAAGTCTCTAGCGGGAGGGCCCAAGATACGCAGTATTTT
TRBJ2-2 | . | . | TRBV9 | CASSVQTSNTGELFF | TGTGCCAGCAGCGTACAAACATCGAACACCGGGGAGCTGTTTTTT
TRBJ2-7 | TRBD1 | . | TRBV18 | CASSPPPTGFTYEQYF | TGTGCCAGCTCACCCCCACCGACAGGGTTTACCTACGAGCAGTACTTC
TRBJ2-3 | TRBD2 | . | TRBV5-1 | CASSLGLAGSDTQYF | TGCGCCAGCAGCTTGGGGCTAGCGGGATCAGATACGCAGTATTTT
TRBJ1-3 | TRBD1 | once | TRBV7-9 | CASSPRQGRGSGNTIYF | TGTGCCAGCAGCCCCAGACAGGGCCGAGGCTCTGGAAACACCATATATTTT
TRBJ2-5 | . | . | TRBV14 | CASSRPDFRAQETQYF | TGTGCCAGCAGCCGACCCGATTTCAGGGCCCAAGAGACCCAGTACTTC
TRBJ1-2 | . | . | TRBV7-2 | CASSFDRVITF | TGTGCCAGCAGCTTTGACAGAGTGATCACCTTC
TRBJ2-3 | TRBD2 | . | TRBV10-3 | CAISESAGATDTQYF | TGTGCCATCAGTGAGTCTGCGGGAGCAACAGATACGCAGTATTTT
TRBJ2-1 | TRBD1 | . | TRBV3-1/TRBV3-2 | CASSQGRGRDRDPGESNNEQFF | TGTGCCAGCAGCCAAGGCAGGGGGAGGGACAGGGACCCAGGCGAATCCAACAATGAGCAGTTCTTC
TRBJ2-2 | . | . | TRBV9 | CASSVDTGELFF | TGTGCCAGCAGCGTCGACACCGGGGAGCTGTTTTTT
TRBJ2-2 | . | . | TRBV14 | CASSLGLNTGELFF | TGTGCCAGCAGCCTTGGACTAAACACCGGGGAGCTGTTTTTT
TRBJ1-1 | . | . | TRBV27 | CASSLRGGIGDTEAFF | TGTGCCAGCAGTTTGAGGGGGGGGATTGGTGATACTGAAGCTTTCTTT
TRBJ2-7 | TRBD1 | . | TRBV7-6 | CASSLRQGPDEQYF | TGTGCCAGCAGCTTAAGACAGGGACCAGACGAGCAGTACTTC
TRBJ1-1 | TRBD1 | . | TRBV10-3 | CAISSQGVNTEAFF | TGTGCCATCAGTAGTCAGGGGGTGAACACTGAAGCTTTCTTT
TRBJ2-7 | TRBD2 | . | TRBV29-1 | CSASLLTGGSYEQYF | TGCAGCGCTTCTCTCTTAACGGGAGGTAGTTACGAGCAGTACTTC
TRBJ2-2 | . | . | TRBV6-7 | CASSYSMGHGNTGELFF | TGTGCCAGCAGTTACTCGATGGGACACGGAAACACCGGGGAGCTGTTTTTT
TRBJ1-1 | . | . | TRBV5-1 | CASSLGALRRTEAFF | TGCGCCAGCAGCTTGGGGGCCCTGCGGAGGACTGAAGCTTTCTTT
TRBJ2-7 | . | . | TRBV5-4 | CASSQDSERNEQYF | TGTGCCAGCAGCCAAGACAGTGAGAGGAACGAGCAGTACTTC
TRBJ2-3 | . | . | TRBV4-2 | CASSHARDNTDTQYF | TGTGCCAGCAGCCATGCTAGGGATAACACAGATACGCAGTATTTT
TRBJ1-5 | . | . | TRBV6-5 | CASSYKWGANQPQHF | TGTGCCAGCAGTTATAAGTGGGGGGCCAATCAGCCCCAGCATTTT
TRBJ2-7 | . | . | TRBV5-8 | CASSLRQSYEQYF | TGTGCCAGCAGCTTGAGACAGTCCTACGAGCAGTACTTC
TRBJ2-1 | . | . | TRBV15 | CATQKRTVGAYNEQFF | TGTGCCACCCAAAAAAGGACAGTCGGGGCCTACAATGAGCAGTTCTTC
TRBJ2-1 | . | . | TRBV7-9 | CASSLARGPIHNEQFF | TGTGCCAGCAGCTTAGCACGGGGCCCTATCCACAATGAGCAGTTCTTC
TRBJ2-5 | . | once | TRBV12-3/TRBV12-4 | CASSSAGETQYF | TGTGCCAGCAGTTCGGCTGGGGAGACCCAGTACTTC
TRBJ1-1 | . | . | TRBV18 | CASSPEGNTEAFF | TGTGCCAGCTCACCAGAGGGGAACACTGAAGCTTTCTTT
TRBJ1-1 | . | . | TRBV6-5 | CASSYTWTGNTEAFF | TGTGCCAGCAGTTACACCTGGACGGGGAACACTGAAGCTTTCTTT
TRBJ1-6 | . | . | TRBV4-3 | CASSQNDRDNSPLHF | TGCGCCAGCAGCCAAAACGACAGAGATAATTCACCCCTCCACTTT
TRBJ1-3 | . | . | TRBV6-6 | CASSYGSSGNTIYF | TGTGCCAGCAGTTACGGGAGCTCTGGAAACACCATATATTTT
TRBJ2-3 | TRBD2 | . | TRBV29-1 | CSVDSSGSNAQYF | TGCAGCGTTGATTCCAGCGGGAGTAATGCGCAGTATTTT
TRBJ2-1 | TRBD2 | . | TRBV2 | CASSYWTGTSGASSYNEQFF | TGTGCCAGCAGTTATTGGACCGGGACTAGCGGGGCGAGCTCCTACAATGAGCAGTTCTTC
TRBJ2-3 | TRBD2 | . | TRBV6-5 | CASGTSGMYTDTQYF | TGTGCCAGCGGGACTAGCGGGATGTACACAGATACGCAGTATTTT
TRBJ2-1 | TRBD2 | few | TRBV6-5 | CASSYSSAGVYDEQFF | TGTGCCAGCAGTTACTCGAGTGCGGGAGTGTACGATGAGCAGTTCTTC
TRBJ1-2 | . | . | TRBV29-1 | CSVSLFTGYGYTF | TGCAGCGTTTCTCTTTTTACAGGCTATGGCTACACCTTC
TRBJ1-1 | . | . | TRBV5-1 | CASSLTGTGNTEAFF | TGCGCCAGCAGCTTAACAGGTACAGGGAACACTGAAGCTTTCTTT
TRBJ1-2 | . | . | TRBV16 | CASSQDPREGSAYGYTF | TGTGCCAGCAGCCAAGACCCCCGGGAGGGGTCTGCCTATGGCTACACCTTC
TRBJ2-5 | TRBD1 | few | TRBV5-1 | CASSFVDGTGETQYF | TGCGCCAGCAGCTTTGTCGACGGGACAGGGGAGACCCAGTACTTC
TRBJ2-7 | . | . | TRBV6-5 | CASRRTVNEQYF | TGTGCCAGCAGAAGGACAGTAAACGAGCAGTACTTC
TRBJ2-7 | TRBD1 | . | TRBV2 | CASSAGQKLYEQYF | TGTGCCAGCAGTGCGGGACAGAAGTTGTACGAGCAGTACTTC
TRBJ1-1 | . | . | TRBV18 | CASSLSNPGNTEAFF | TGTGCCAGCTCACTCTCCAACCCAGGGAACACTGAAGCTTTCTTT
TRBJ2-7 | TRBD1 | . | TRBV3-1/TRBV3-2 | CASSRDRDYEQYF | TGTGCCAGCAGCCGAGACAGGGACTACGAGCAGTACTTC
TRBJ2-4 | . | . | TRBV29-1 | CSVSRDAVRYF | TGCAGCGTTTCCCGGGACGCCGTTCGGTACTTC
TRBJ1-2 | TRBD1 | once | TRBV5-4 | CASSLEDRGGGYTF | TGTGCCAGCAGCTTGGAGGACAGGGGAGGCGGCTACACCTTC
TRBJ1-2 | TRBD1 | . | TRBV10-2 | CASSNDRVGYTF | TGCGCCAGCAGTAACGACAGGGTTGGCTACACCTTC
TRBJ2-1 | TRBD2 | . | TRBV7-2 | CASSPQREYNEQFF | TGTGCCAGCAGCCCCCAGCGGGAGTACAATGAGCAGTTCTTC
TRBJ2-7 | . | . | TRBV30 | CAWSVRRNTSYEQYF | TGTGCCTGGAGTGTACGACGCAATACCTCCTACGAGCAGTACTTC
TRBJ2-5 | . | . | TRBV4-1 | CASSQATRQETQYF | TGCGCCAGCAGTCAGGCCACCCGTCAAGAGACCCAGTACTTC